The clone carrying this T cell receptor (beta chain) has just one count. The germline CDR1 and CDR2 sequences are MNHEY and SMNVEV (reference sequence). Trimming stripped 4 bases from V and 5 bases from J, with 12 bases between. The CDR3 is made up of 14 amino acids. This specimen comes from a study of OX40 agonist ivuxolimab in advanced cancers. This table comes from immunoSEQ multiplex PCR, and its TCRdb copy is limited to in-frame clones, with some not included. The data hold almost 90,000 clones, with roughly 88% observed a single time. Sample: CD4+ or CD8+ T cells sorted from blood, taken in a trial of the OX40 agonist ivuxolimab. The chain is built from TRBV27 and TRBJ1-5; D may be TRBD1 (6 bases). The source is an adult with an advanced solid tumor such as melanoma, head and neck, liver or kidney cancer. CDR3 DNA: TGTGCCAGCAGTTCCTTACAGGGATATCAGCCCCAGCATTTT. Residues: CASSSLQGYQPQHF.